The sequence of this TCR beta chain was determined in a study of cytomegalovirus exposure and HLA in healthy donors. The PCR used 60 Vbeta and 13 Jbeta primers. Data came from immunoSEQ multiplex PCR; TCRdb stores just in-frame clones and leaves some out. The sample shows about 80,000 clones, 60% to 85% of them seen only once. In its sample, this clone was seen a few times. Its specificity is not known. The CDR3 is 15 amino acids. The germline gives CDR1 SGHRS, CDR2 YFSETQ. Trimming removed 0 bases at V and 7 bases at J, with 13 bases between. Study outcomes and limitations: Later analysis identified 16,951 TCR beta sequences associated with HLA alleles, using a false discovery rate threshold of 0.05.

The rearrangement uses TRBV5-1 and TRBJ1-4, with a weak D call TRBD1 (6 bases). The source is a woman aged 40 to 49 in good health and CMV-seropositive. The sequencing input was PBMCs. CDR3 region: CASSLGQGNSEKLFF. CDR3 DNA sequence: TGCGCCAGCAGCTTGGGTCAGGGGAATTCTGAAAAACTGTTTTTT. The complete variable domain, with remaining parts taken from reference TRBV5-1 and TRBJ1-4, reads KAGVTQTPRYLIKTRGQQVTLSCSPISGHRSVSWYQQTPGQGLQFLFEYFSETQRNKGNFPGRFSGRQFSNSRSEMNVSTLELGDSALYLCASSLGQGNSEKLFFGSGTQLSVL.